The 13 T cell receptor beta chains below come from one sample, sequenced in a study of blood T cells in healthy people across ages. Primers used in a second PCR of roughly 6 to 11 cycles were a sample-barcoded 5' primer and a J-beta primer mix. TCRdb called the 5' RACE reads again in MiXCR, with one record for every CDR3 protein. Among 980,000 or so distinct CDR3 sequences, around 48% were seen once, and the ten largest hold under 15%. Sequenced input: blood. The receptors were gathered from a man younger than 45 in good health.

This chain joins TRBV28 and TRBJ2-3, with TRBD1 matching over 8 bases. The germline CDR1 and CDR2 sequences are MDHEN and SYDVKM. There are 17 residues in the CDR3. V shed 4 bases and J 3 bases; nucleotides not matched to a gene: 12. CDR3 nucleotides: TGTGCCAGCAGTTCCACGGTAGGGCAGGGGGCGACAGATACGCAGTATTTT. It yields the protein CASSSTVGQGATDTQYF.

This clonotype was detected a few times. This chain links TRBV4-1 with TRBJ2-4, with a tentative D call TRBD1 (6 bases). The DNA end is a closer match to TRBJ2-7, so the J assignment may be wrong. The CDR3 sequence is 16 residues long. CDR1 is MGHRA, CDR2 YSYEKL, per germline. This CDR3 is CASSQEGDAAGDEQYF. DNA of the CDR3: TGCGCCAGCAGCCAAGAAGGTGACGCGGCAGGGGACGAGCAGTACTTC.

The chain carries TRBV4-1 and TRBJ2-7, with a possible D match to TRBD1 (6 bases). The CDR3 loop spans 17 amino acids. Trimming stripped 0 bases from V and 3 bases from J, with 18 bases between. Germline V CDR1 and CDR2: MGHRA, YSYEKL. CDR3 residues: CASSQEPLGDTGYEQYF. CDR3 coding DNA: TGCGCCAGCAGCCAAGAGCCTTTAGGGGACACTGGCTACGAGCAGTACTTC.

CDR3 loop: CASSPGTGGEWYYGYTF. In DNA form, the CDR3 reads TGCGCCAGCAGCCCCGGGACAGGGGGCGAGTGGTACTATGGCTACACCTTC. V is TRBV5-1 and J is TRBJ1-2, with TRBD1 matching 12 bases. Germline assignment: CDR1 SGHRS and CDR2 YFSETQ. Trimming cost V 4 bases and J 3 bases; bases outside gene matches: 10. This CDR3 comprises 17 residues.

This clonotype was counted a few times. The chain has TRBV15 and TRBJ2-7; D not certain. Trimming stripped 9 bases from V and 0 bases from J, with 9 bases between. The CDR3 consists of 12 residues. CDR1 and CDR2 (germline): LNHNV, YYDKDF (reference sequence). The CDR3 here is CATTDNSYEQYF. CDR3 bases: TGTGCCACAACCGACAACTCCTACGAGCAGTACTTC.

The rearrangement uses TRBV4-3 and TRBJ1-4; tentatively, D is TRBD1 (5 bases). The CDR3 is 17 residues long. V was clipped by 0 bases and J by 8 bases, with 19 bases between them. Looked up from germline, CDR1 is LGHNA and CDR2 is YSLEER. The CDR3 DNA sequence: TGCGCCAGCAGCCAAGATATAGGGGCCCGGGGCACCGAAAAACTGTTTTTT. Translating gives CASSQDIGARGTEKLFF.

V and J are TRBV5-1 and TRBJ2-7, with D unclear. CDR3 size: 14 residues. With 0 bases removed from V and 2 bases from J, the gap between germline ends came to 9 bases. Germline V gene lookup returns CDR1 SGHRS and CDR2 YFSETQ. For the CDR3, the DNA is TGCGCCAGCAGCTTGGACAGTCCAGCCTACGAGCAGTACTTC. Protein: CASSLDSPAYEQYF.

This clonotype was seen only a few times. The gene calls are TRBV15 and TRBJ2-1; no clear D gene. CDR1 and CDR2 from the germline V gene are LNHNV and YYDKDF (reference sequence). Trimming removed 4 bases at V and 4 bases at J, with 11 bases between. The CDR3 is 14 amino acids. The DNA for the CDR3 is TGTGCCACCAGCAACCAGGATGTATACAATGAGCAGTTCTTC. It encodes CATSNQDVYNEQFF.

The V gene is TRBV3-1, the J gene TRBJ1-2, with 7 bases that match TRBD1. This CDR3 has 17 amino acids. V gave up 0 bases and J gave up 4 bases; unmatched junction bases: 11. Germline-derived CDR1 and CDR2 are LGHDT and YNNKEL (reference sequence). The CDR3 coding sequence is TGTGCCAGCAGCCAAGATCGGTCCCGAGGGGGCGGCTATGGCTACACCTTC. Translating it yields CASSQDRSRGGGYGYTF.

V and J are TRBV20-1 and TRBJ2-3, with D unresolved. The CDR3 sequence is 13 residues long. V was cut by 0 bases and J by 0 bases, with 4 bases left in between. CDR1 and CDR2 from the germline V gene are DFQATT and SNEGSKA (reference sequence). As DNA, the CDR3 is TGCAGTGCTAGAGATCCAAGCACAGATACGCAGTATTTT. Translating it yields CSARDPSTDTQYF.

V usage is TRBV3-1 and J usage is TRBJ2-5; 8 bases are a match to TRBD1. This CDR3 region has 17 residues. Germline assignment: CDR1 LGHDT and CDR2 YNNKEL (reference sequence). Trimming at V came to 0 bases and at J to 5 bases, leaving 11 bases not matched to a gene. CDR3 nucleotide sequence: TGTGCCAGCAGCCAAGATAGTCAGGGGGCGAGGGTGGAGACCCAGTACTTC. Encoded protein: CASSQDSQGARVETQYF.

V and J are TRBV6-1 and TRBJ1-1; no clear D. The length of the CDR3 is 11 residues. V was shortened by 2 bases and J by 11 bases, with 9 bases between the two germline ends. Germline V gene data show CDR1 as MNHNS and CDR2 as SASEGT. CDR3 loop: CASSELVRAFF. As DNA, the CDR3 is TGTGCCAGCAGTGAACTCGTCCGGGCTTTCTTT.

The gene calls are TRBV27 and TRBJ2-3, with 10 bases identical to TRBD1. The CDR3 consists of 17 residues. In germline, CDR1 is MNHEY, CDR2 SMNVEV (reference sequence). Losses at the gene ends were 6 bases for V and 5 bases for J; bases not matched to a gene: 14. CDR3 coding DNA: TGTGCCAGCAGGCCCTTTGGGGGGACAGGGGCGAGAGATACGCAGTATTTT. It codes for CASRPFGGTGARDTQYF.